This TCR beta chain was obtained from a study of T-cell memory formation after mild COVID-19. TCRdb reanalysed the 5' RACE reads using MiXCR and keeps one entry per CDR3 protein. The sample includes 110,000 or so distinct CDR3 sequences, 22% of them seen just once. This clonotype was counted only a few times. Sequencing was done on a sample of PBMCs or a T cell subset sorted from them (not recorded which). The sequence came from a young man who had mild COVID-19 (a few samples of this study predate the infection). Cell type and time point are not known.

The CDR3 DNA follows: TGCGCCAGCAGCAGTAATATGGACAGGGGGTTCTATGGCTACACCTTC. It codes for CASSSNMDRGFYGYTF. This chain joins TRBV5-1 and TRBJ1-2, with TRBD1 identical over 10 bases. The CDR3 is 16 amino acids. The trim removed 4 bases at V and 4 bases at J, leaving 10 bases unmatched. Per germline, CDR1 SGHRS and CDR2 YFSETQ.